These T cell receptor beta chains were read from a single sample in a study of Ad26.COV2.S vaccination and SARS-CoV-2 variants. The method was immunoSEQ multiplex PCR; TCRdb's version includes in-frame clones alone and lacks a portion of them. The sample has around 250,000 clones; 70% to 90% are singletons. The starting material was peripheral blood, obtained in a trial of Ad26.COV2.S vaccine versus placebo. The receptor source for this set is a person aged 18-60 years who received the Ad26.COV2.S COVID-19 vaccine or a placebo. Each CDR3 is given with its conserved first and last residue. A D gene is named only where the DNA matches it firmly. Clone size, where shown, is once, few, many, or a class for clones that have expanded.

cdr3_length | j_call | v_call | clone_size | d_call | cdr3_aa | cdr3_nt
15 | TRBJ1-4 | TRBV6-5 | NA | TRBD1 | CASSNRQGYGEKLFF | TGTGCCAGCAGCAATCGACAGGGGTATGGCGAAAAACTGTTTTTT
18 | TRBJ1-4 | TRBV9 | NA | NA | CASSAQGGGFLTNEKLFF | TGTGCCAGCAGCGCGCAAGGCGGAGGGTTTTTAACTAATGAAAAACTGTTTTTT
17 | TRBJ2-1 | TRBV30 | NA | NA | CAWSVMAEGSSYNEQFF | TGTGCCTGGAGTGTAATGGCGGAGGGAAGCTCCTACAATGAGCAGTTCTTC
12 | TRBJ2-4 | TRBV30 | NA | NA | CAWSPGAPIQYF | TGTGCCTGGTCACCGGGGGCCCCCATTCAGTACTTC
14 | TRBJ2-3 | TRBV6-6 | NA | NA | CASDGGLGADTQYF | TGTGCCAGCGACGGGGGCCTGGGCGCAGATACGCAGTATTTT
16 | TRBJ2-3 | TRBV5-4 | NA | TRBD2 | CASSPKGLAGADTQYF | TGTGCCAGCAGTCCTAAGGGACTAGCGGGAGCAGATACGCAGTATTTT
16 | TRBJ2-1 | TRBV5-6 | NA | TRBD2 | CASSLGGLAAYNEQFF | TGTGCCAGCAGCTTGGGGGGACTAGCGGCATACAATGAGCAGTTCTTC
15 | TRBJ2-2 | TRBV7-9 | NA | NA | CASSLGWAGLGELFF | TGTGCCAGCAGCTTAGGTTGGGCCGGCCTCGGGGAGCTGTTTTTT
16 | TRBJ2-5 | TRBV9 | NA | NA | CASSVGGTGSQETQYF | TGTGCCAGCAGCGTAGGAGGAACCGGAAGCCAAGAGACCCAGTACTTC
13 | TRBJ2-1 | TRBV11-3 | once | NA | CASSLVEGNEQFF | TGTGCCAGCAGCTTAGTTGAGGGGAATGAGCAGTTCTTC
14 | TRBJ2-1 | TRBV11-1 | NA | NA | CASSLSWASGVQFF | TGTGCCAGCAGCTTAAGCTGGGCCTCAGGGGTGCAGTTCTTC
15 | TRBJ2-7 | TRBV7-2 | NA | TRBD1 | CASSLGTGGVYEQYF | TGTGCCAGCAGCCTGGGGACAGGGGGCGTGTACGAGCAGTACTTC
12 | TRBJ2-4 | TRBV10-1 | NA | TRBD1 | CANRDRKNIQYF | TGCGCCAACCGGGACAGGAAAAACATTCAGTACTTC
18 | TRBJ2-7 | TRBV27 | few | TRBD1 | CASSPLRGTALVSYEQYF | TGTGCCAGCAGTCCGTTACGAGGGACAGCGTTGGTATCGTACGAGCAGTACTTC
15 | TRBJ1-5 | TRBV6-5 | few | TRBD1 | CASSPQGVRNQPQHF | TGTGCCAGCAGCCCCCAGGGGGTGCGCAATCAGCCCCAGCATTTT
15 | TRBJ1-4 | TRBV19 | NA | TRBD1 | CASSHGDRNNEKLFF | TGTGCCAGTAGTCACGGGGACAGGAATAATGAAAAACTGTTTTTT
16 | TRBJ2-4 | TRBV6-2/TRBV6-3 | NA | NA | CASSRDSSLAKNIQYF | TGTGCCAGCAGCAGGGACTCTAGCTTAGCCAAAAACATTCAGTACTTC
15 | TRBJ1-2 | TRBV6-5 | NA | NA | CASSYMLGQIYGYTF | TGTGCCAGCAGTTATATGCTGGGACAAATCTATGGCTACACCTTC
17 | TRBJ1-4 | TRBV7-2 | NA | NA | CASSLVARGPTNEKLFF | TGTGCCAGCAGCTTAGTAGCCCGGGGCCCAACTAATGAAAAACTGTTTTTT
16 | TRBJ2-3 | TRBV3-1/TRBV3-2 | NA | TRBD2 | CASSHDGAGERDTQYF | TGTGCCAGCAGCCACGACGGGGCGGGAGAGCGAGATACGCAGTATTTT
17 | TRBJ2-5 | TRBV7-9 | NA | TRBD1 | CASSSRDKDRGGGTQYF | TGTGCCAGCAGCTCACGAGATAAGGACAGGGGTGGCGGGACCCAGTACTTC
13 | TRBJ1-2 | TRBV4-3 | NA | TRBD1 | CASSPDRTYGYTF | TGCGCCAGCAGCCCGGACAGGACCTATGGCTACACCTTC
14 | TRBJ1-2 | TRBV30 | NA | TRBD1 | CAWVVDRANYGYTF | TGTGCCTGGGTGGTGGACAGGGCTAACTATGGCTACACCTTC
14 | TRBJ1-1 | TRBV4-1 | NA | NA | CASSQPRGNTEAFF | TGCGCCAGCAGCCAACCCCGGGGGAACACTGAAGCTTTCTTT
14 | TRBJ2-1 | TRBV6-5 | NA | NA | CASSSSGRLGEQFF | TGTGCCAGCAGTTCCAGCGGACGTCTGGGTGAGCAGTTCTTC
14 | TRBJ2-3 | TRBV9 | NA | NA | CASSVAVGFDTQYF | TGTGCCAGCAGCGTAGCGGTGGGATTTGATACGCAGTATTTT
15 | TRBJ1-6 | TRBV7-9 | NA | TRBD1 | CASSSQGQGASPLHF | TGTGCCAGCAGCTCGCAGGGACAGGGGGCTTCACCCCTCCACTTT
15 | TRBJ2-2 | TRBV7-3 | NA | NA | CASSLNVRNTGELFF | TGTGCCAGCAGCTTAAACGTGAGGAACACCGGGGAGCTGTTTTTT
11 | TRBJ1-2 | TRBV18 | NA | NA | CASSDRTGYTF | TGTGCCAGCTCGGACCGGACTGGCTACACCTTC
13 | TRBJ1-2 | TRBV27 | NA | NA | CASSFSQDYGYTF | TGTGCCAGCAGTTTCTCGCAAGACTATGGCTACACCTTC
13 | TRBJ1-2 | TRBV12-3/TRBV12-4 | few | NA | CASSFGGWDGYTF | TGTGCCAGCAGTTTTGGGGGATGGGACGGCTACACCTTC
14 | TRBJ2-7 | TRBV2 | NA | NA | CASSPDRFSYEQYF | TGTGCCAGCAGTCCCGACAGGTTCTCCTACGAGCAGTACTTC
13 | TRBJ1-2 | TRBV30 | NA | NA | CAWSVMDLTGYTF | TGTGCCTGGAGTGTAATGGATCTAACTGGCTACACCTTC
20 | TRBJ2-1 | TRBV12-2 | once | NA | CASRYYLGLAEADSYNEQFF | TGTGCAAGTCGCTACTACCTGGGACTAGCGGAGGCAGACTCCTACAATGAGCAGTTCTTC
13 | TRBJ1-2 | TRBV5-1 | NA | NA | CASSLDIDYGYTF | TGCGCCAGCAGCTTGGACATCGACTATGGCTACACCTTC
16 | TRBJ2-7 | TRBV5-1 | NA | TRBD1 | CASSPSTTGGRDEQYF | TGCGCCAGCAGCCCCTCCACGACAGGGGGCCGGGACGAGCAGTACTTC
16 | TRBJ1-5 | TRBV19 | NA | TRBD1 | CASSPTTGGGGQPQHF | TGTGCCAGTAGTCCTACGACAGGGGGGGGAGGTCAGCCCCAGCATTTT